This TCR beta chain stems from a study of cytomegalovirus exposure and HLA in healthy donors. The germline gives CDR1 LNHNV, CDR2 YYDKDF (reference sequence). The V and J ends lost 6 bases and 7 bases, in that order; junction bases with no gene match: 5. This CDR3 comprises 13 residues. The method was immunoSEQ multiplex PCR; TCRdb's version includes in-frame clones alone and lacks a portion of them. The sample includes about 58,000 clones, 90% of them seen just once. A word on this clone: The antigen remains undetermined.

Whole-study results and caveats: Rarity characterized most TCR sequences, yet some public TCRs appeared in many donors. Investigators reported more than 150 TCR beta chains as tied to cytomegalovirus.

The study drew the donors from its roughly 130-subject validation cohort, separate from the roughly 710-subject first cohort. The chain combines TRBV15 with TRBJ2-4; 8 bases match TRBD1. The sequence derives from a man between 18 and 35 years old in good health and CMV-seronegative. Sequencing was performed on PBMCs. CDR3 nucleotide sequence: TGTGCCACCAGGCAGGGGGCGGGTAACATTCAGTACTTC. Its translation: CATRQGAGNIQYF. The variable domain in full, completed from reference TRBV15 and TRBJ2-4, reads DAMVIQNPRYQVTQFGKPVTLSCSQTLNHNVMYWYQQKSSQAPKLLFHYYDKDFNNEADTPDNFQSRRPNTSFCFLDIRSPGLGDTAMYLCATRQGAGNIQYFGAGTRLSVL.